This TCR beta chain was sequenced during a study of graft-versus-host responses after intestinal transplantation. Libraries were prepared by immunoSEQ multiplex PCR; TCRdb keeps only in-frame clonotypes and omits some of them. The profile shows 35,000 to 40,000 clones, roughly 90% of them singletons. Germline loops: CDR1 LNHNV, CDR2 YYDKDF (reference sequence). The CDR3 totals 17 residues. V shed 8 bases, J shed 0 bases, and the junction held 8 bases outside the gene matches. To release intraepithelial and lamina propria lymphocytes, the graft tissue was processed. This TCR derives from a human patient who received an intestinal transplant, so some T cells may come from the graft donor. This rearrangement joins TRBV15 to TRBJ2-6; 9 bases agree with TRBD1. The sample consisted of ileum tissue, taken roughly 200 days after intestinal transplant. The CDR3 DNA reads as TGTGCCACCTCGACCGGGACAGGGAACTCTGGGGCCAACGTCCTGACTTTC. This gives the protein CATSTGTGNSGANVLTF. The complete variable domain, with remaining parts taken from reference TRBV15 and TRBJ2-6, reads DAMVIQNPRYQVTQFGKPVTLSCSQTLNHNVMYWYQQKSSQAPKLLFHYYDKDFNNEADTPDNFQSRRPNTSFCFLDIRSPGLGDTAMYLCATSTGTGNSGANVLTFGAGSRLTVL.